This T cell receptor beta chain derives from a study of T cell responses to AZD1222 COVID-19 vaccine. The study's findings and limits: Seropositive status at baseline applied to only five or six AZD1222 recipients. In the spike-specific TCR repertoire, nearly half reportedly target unmutated variant regions. Donors in the cohort were predominantly white British and more often female, and clonal diversity was possibly underestimated. There were vaccine-associated CD4 TCRs across spike, dominant at 160-218 and 743-854.

In regard to this clone: Its antigen is undetermined.

Libraries were prepared by immunoSEQ multiplex PCR; TCRdb keeps only in-frame clonotypes and omits some of them. The sample contains 200,000 or so clones, 92% of which appear only once. V shed 6 bases, J shed 12 bases, and the junction held 9 bases outside the gene matches. This CDR3 comprises 13 residues. This sample comprised peripheral blood, obtained on day 0 of AZD1222 vaccination. The sequence derives from an adult in good health. J is TRBJ1-1 and V is TRBV12-3 or TRBV12-4; 11 bases line up with TRBD1. CDR3 amino acids: CASSWTGQGASFF. CDR3 DNA: TGTGCCAGCAGCTGGACCGGACAGGGGGCCTCTTTCTTT.